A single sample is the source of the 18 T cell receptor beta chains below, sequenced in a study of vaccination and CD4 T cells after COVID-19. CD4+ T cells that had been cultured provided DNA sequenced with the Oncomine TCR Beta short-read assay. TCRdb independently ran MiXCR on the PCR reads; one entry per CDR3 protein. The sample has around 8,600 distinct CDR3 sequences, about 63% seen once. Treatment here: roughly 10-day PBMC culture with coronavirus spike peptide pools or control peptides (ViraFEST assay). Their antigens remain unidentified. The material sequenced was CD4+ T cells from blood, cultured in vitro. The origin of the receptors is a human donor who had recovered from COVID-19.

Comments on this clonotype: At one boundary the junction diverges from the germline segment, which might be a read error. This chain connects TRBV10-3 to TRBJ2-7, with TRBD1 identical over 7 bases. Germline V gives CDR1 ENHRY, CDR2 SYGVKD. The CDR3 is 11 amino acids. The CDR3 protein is CAITEGAEQYF. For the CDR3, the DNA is TGTGCCATCACTGAGGGGGCCGAGCAGTACTTC.

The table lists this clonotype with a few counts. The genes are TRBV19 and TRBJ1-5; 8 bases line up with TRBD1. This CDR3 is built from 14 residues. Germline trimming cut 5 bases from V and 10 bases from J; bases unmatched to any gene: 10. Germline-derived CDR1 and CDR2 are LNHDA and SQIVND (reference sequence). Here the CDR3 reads CASSQTGDSFPQHF. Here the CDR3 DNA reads TGTGCCAGTAGTCAGACAGGGGACTCCTTTCCCCAGCATTTT.

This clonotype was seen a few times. CDR3 coding DNA: TGTGCCAGCACCCAGTCCGGCAGGGGCAAGACCCAGTACTTC. Translated: CASTQSGRGKTQYF. The chain is built from TRBV6-2 or TRBV6-3 and TRBJ2-5, with D perhaps TRBD1 (6 bases). The CDR3 has 14 amino acids. CDR1 MNHEY and CDR2 SVGEGT come from the germline V gene. V lost 7 bases to trimming and J lost 6 bases, with 18 bases between them.

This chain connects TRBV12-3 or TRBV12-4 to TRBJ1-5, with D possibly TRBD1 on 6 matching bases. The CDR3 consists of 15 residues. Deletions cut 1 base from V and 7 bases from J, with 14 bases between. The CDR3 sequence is CASSLDRQVGQPQHF. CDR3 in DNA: TGTGCCAGCAGTTTAGATCGACAGGTTGGGCAGCCCCAGCATTTT.

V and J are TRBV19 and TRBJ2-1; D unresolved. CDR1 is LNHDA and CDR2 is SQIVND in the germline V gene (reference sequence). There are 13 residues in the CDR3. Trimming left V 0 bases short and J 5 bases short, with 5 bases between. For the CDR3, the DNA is TGTGCCAGTAGTATAGATCGGGACAATGAGCAGTTCTTC. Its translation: CASSIDRDNEQFF.

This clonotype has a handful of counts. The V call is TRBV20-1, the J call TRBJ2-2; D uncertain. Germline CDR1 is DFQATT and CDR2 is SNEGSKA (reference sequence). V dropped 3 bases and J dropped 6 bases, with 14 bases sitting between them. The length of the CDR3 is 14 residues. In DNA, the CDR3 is TGCAGTGCTAGGTTGGCGAGGAGCTCCGGGGAGCTGTTTTTT. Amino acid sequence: CSARLARSSGELFF.

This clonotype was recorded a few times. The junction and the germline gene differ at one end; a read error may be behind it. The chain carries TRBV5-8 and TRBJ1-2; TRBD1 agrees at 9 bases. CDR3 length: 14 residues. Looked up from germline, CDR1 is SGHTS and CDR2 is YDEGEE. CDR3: CVSTYAGQGFGYTF. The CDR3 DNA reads TGTGTCAGCACTTACGCGGGACAGGGTTTTGGCTACACCTTC.

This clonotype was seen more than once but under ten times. CDR3 amino acids: CASSTNRVRSYGYTF. As DNA, the CDR3 is TGTGCCAGCAGTACCAACAGGGTGAGGAGCTATGGCTACACCTTC. This chain joins TRBV12-3 or TRBV12-4 and TRBJ1-2; D is possibly TRBD1 (6 bases). V was cut by 5 bases and J by 4 bases, with 17 bases left in between. CDR3 size: 15 residues.

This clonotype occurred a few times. CDR3 amino acids: CASSWGQTNTGELFF. Here the CDR3 DNA reads TGTGCCAGCAGTTGGGGACAGACGAACACCGGGGAGCTGTTTTTT. The chain is built from TRBV27 and TRBJ2-2; 7 nucleotides align to TRBD1. This CDR3 has 15 amino acids. The trim removed 4 bases at V and 0 bases at J, leaving 2 bases unmatched. Germline lookup yields CDR1 MNHEY and CDR2 SMNVEV (reference sequence).

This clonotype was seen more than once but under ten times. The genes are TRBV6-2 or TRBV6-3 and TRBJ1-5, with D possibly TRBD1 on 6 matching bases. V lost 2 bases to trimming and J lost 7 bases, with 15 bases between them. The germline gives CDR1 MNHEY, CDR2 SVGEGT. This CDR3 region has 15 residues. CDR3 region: CASSYGPGAQQPQHF. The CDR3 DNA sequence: TGTGCCAGCAGTTACGGTCCGGGGGCGCAACAGCCCCAGCATTTT.

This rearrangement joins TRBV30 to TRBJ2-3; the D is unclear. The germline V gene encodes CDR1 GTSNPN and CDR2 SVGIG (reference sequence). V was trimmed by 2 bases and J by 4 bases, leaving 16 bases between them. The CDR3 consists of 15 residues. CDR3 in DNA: TGTGCCTGGAGTTCAGCGAGAGCTCCCCCAGATACGCAGTATTTT. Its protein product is CAWSSARAPPDTQYF.

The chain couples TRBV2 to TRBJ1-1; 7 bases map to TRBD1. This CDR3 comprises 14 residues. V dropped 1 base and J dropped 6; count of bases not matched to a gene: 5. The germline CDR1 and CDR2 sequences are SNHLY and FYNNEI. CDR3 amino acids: CASSEDRGSSEAFF. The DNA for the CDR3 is TGTGCCAGCAGTGAAGACAGGGGTTCATCTGAAGCTTTCTTT.

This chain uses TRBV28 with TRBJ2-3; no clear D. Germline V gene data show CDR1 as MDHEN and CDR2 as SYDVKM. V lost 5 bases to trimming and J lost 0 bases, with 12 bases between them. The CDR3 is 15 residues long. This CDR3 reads CASSTAPPSTDTQYF. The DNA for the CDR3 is TGTGCCAGCAGTACCGCTCCGCCTAGCACAGATACGCAGTATTTT.

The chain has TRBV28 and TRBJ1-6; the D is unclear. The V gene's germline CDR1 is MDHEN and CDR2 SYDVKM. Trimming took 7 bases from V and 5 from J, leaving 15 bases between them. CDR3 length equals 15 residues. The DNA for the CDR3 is TGTGCCAGCACCTTGGCCGAAAGGGATAATTCACCCCTCCACTTT. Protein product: CASTLAERDNSPLHF.

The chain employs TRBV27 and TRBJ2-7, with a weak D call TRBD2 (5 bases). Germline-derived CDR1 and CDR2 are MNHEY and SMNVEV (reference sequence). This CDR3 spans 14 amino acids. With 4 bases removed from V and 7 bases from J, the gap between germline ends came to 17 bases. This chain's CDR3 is CASSSLSRAWEQYF. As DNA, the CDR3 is TGTGCCAGCAGTTCCCTATCGAGGGCGTGGGAGCAGTACTTC.

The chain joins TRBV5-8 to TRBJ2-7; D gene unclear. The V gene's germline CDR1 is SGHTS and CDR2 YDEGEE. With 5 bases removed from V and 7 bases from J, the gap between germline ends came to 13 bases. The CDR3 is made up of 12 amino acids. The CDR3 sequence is CASSPQFWEQYF. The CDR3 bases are TGTGCCAGCAGTCCCCAATTTTGGGAGCAGTACTTC.

The CDR3, as DNA: TGTGCCTGGAGTTATGACAGGGTGGTTGGCTACACCTTC. Translated: CAWSYDRVVGYTF. The chain joins TRBV30 to TRBJ1-2; 7 nucleotides agree with TRBD1. Germline V lookup: CDR1 GTSNPN, CDR2 SVGIG (reference sequence). CDR3 size: 13 residues. Germline trimming cut 2 bases from V and 7 bases from J; bases unmatched to any gene: 7.

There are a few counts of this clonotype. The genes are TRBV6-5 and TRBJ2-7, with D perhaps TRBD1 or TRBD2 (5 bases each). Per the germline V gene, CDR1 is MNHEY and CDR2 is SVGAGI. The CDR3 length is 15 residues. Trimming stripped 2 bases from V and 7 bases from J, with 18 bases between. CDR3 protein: CASSYIGANTGEQYF. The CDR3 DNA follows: TGTGCCAGCAGTTACATCGGGGCCAATACGGGTGAGCAGTACTTC.